This passage covers 9 T cell receptor beta chains from one sample sequenced in a study of human T cells and chemical hapten exposure. A single record per CDR3 protein comes from TCRdb applying MiXCR to the RACE reads. The data contain over 300,000 distinct CDR3 sequences, roughly 5.3% of them singletons. Specified time point: pre-sensitization, week 0. Treatment noted: therapeutic diphenylcyclopropenone sensitization with weekly scalp DPC. The sequences come from whole blood, collected in connection with sensitization to the hapten diphenylcyclopropenone (DPC). Receptors were obtained from a woman aged 45-65 years with alopecia areata. Some clones in this sample may be carry-over from other donors' samples.

This clonotype was seen many times. The chain combines TRBV9 with TRBJ2-3; D is undetermined. The germline V and J ends were trimmed by 6 bases and 0 bases, with 14 bases remaining between them. The CDR3 sequence is 15 residues long. Germline CDR1 and CDR2: SGDLS and YYNGEE. CDR3 protein: CASTPDLPSTDTQYF. In nucleotides, the CDR3 is TGTGCCAGCACACCGGACCTTCCTAGCACAGATACGCAGTATTTT. Drawing the rest from reference TRBV9 and TRBJ2-3, the complete variable domain is DSGVTQTPKHLITATGQRVTLRCSPRSGDLSVYWYQQSLDQGLQFLIQYYNGEERAKGNILERFSAQQFPDLHSELNLSSLELGDSALYFCASTPDLPSTDTQYFGPGTRLTVL.

This clonotype was observed a handful of times. V gene TRBV6-2 or TRBV6-3 combines with J gene TRBJ2-3, with TRBD2 matching over 10 bases. The CDR3 is made up of 16 amino acids. V lost 6 bases to trimming and J lost 2 bases; unmatched junction nucleotides: 8. The germline CDR1 and CDR2 sequences are MNHEY and SVGEGT. DNA of the CDR3: TGTGCCAGCAGCGGTAGACTAGCGGGCCTCACAGATACGCAGTATTTT. Translating it yields CASSGRLAGLTDTQYF.

This clonotype has a handful of counts. V usage is TRBV2 and J usage is TRBJ2-2; tentative D call: TRBD1 (6 bases). This CDR3 comprises 14 residues. Germline lookup yields CDR1 SNHLY and CDR2 FYNNEI. V dropped 7 bases and J dropped 7 bases, with 16 bases sitting between them. The CDR3 DNA reads TGTGCCAGCAAGAACGGGAACAGGGACGGGGAGCTGTTTTTT. Translation: CASKNGNRDGELFF.

This clonotype was seen ten or more times. This chain uses TRBV28 with TRBJ1-1, with D possibly matching TRBD1 (6 bases). Germline CDR1 MDHEN, CDR2 SYDVKM. V dropped 3 bases and J dropped 5 bases, with 13 bases sitting between them. The CDR3 is made up of 14 amino acids. CDR3 sequence reads: CASSLRGAGTEAFF. The CDR3 DNA is TGTGCCAGCAGTTTGAGGGGGGCGGGAACTGAAGCTTTCTTT.

The chain has TRBV5-4 and TRBJ2-3; no definite D call. In germline, CDR1 is SGHNT, CDR2 YYREEE (reference sequence). CDR3 size: 15 residues. Trimming took 0 bases from V and 2 from J, leaving 10 bases between them. The CDR3 nucleotides are TGTGCCAGCAGCTTGGGAGATCCCCTCACAGATACGCAGTATTTT. Amino acid sequence: CASSLGDPLTDTQYF. The whole variable domain, remainder taken from reference TRBV5-4 and TRBJ2-3, is ETGVTQSPTHLIKTRGQQVTLRCSSQSGHNTVSWYQQALGQGPQFIFQYYREEENGRGNFPPRFSGLQFPNYSSELNVNALELDDSALYLCASSLGDPLTDTQYFGPGTRLTVL.

In this sample, this clonotype turned up once. Since a much larger clone is just one base distant, this may be a read error. The V call is TRBV5-6, the J call TRBJ2-3, with D maybe TRBD2 (5 bases). Looked up from germline, CDR1 is SGHDT and CDR2 is YYEEEE. CDR3 size: 15 residues. The CDR3 spells CACSASGSGTDTQYF. For the CDR3, the DNA is TGTGCCTGCAGCGCGAGCGGATCTGGCACAGATACGCAGTATTTT.

V and J are TRBV6-5 and TRBJ1-6; D remains unclear. The CDR3 sequence is 12 residues long. Germline V gives CDR1 MNHEY, CDR2 SVGAGI. With 0 bases removed from V and 15 bases from J, the gap between germline ends came to 9 bases. DNA for the CDR3: TGTGCCAGCAGTTACTCGAAGGGAAACCTCCACTTT. Its protein product is CASSYSKGNLHF.

V is TRBV4-1 and J is TRBJ2-3; no firm D call. Trimming pared 4 bases from V and 4 bases from J, leaving 12 bases between. Germline CDR1 MGHRA, CDR2 YSYEKL. This CDR3 has 14 residues. The CDR3 DNA reads TGCGCCAGCAGCCTCTCACTGCCCGCAGATACGCAGTATTTT. Its translation is CASSLSLPADTQYF.

The sample holds many counts of this clonotype. The genes are TRBV13 and TRBJ2-1, with D perhaps assigned TRBD1 or TRBD2 (6 bases each). The CDR3 has 15 residues. Trimming removed 5 bases from V and 1 base from J, with 12 bases in between. Germline CDR1 reads PRHDT; CDR2 reads FYEKMQ (reference sequence). The CDR3 bases are TGTGCCAGCAGCCTCAGAGGGGGGTCCTACAATGAGCAGTTCTTC. Amino acids: CASSLRGGSYNEQFF.